The source of this T cell receptor beta chain is a study of OX40 agonist ivuxolimab in advanced cancers. Study-wide results and limits: In CD8+ T cells, expanded clones were on average more numerous than in CD4+. At doses 0.1 to 3.0 mg/kg, CD4+ and CD8+ clones expanded. Expanded peripheral T cells had an undetermined antigen specificity. Low levels of normalized T-cell clonal expansion also appeared in some nonresponders.

CDR1 SGHTA and CDR2 FQGNSA come from the germline V gene. The length of the CDR3 is 13 residues. Generated by immunoSEQ multiplex PCR, the TCRdb table keeps only in-frame clones and is missing some. The table has 25,000 to 35,000 clones, 90% seen once; the top ten hold about 25%. A note on this clone: The antigen is unknown.

The source of this sequence is an adult with an advanced solid tumor such as melanoma, head and neck, liver or kidney cancer. The sample here was CD4+ or CD8+ T cells sorted from blood, taken in a trial of the OX40 agonist ivuxolimab. The V call is TRBV7-2, the J call TRBJ2-5; unclear D gene. The J call could be wrong; TRBJ2-7 is a better fit for the DNA end. The CDR3 spells CASSRWLSYEQYF. The CDR3 nucleotides read TGTGCCAGCAGCCGGTGGCTCTCCTACGAGCAGTACTTC.